One T cell receptor (beta chain) is described in this entry. This clonotype has just a few counts. Its antigen is not yet known. No much larger clone is present one base from it, and per-base qualities are unavailable. Systemically healthy Caucasian individuals from Russia, 35 to 50 in total and aged about 6 to 95 years, were included as donors. Each donor gave approximately 10 milliliters of peripheral blood, collected into EDTA-treated Vacutainer tubes. Ficoll-Paque density-gradient centrifugation was used to isolate PBMCs, with at least 6.5 million obtained per sample. Trizol reagent was used to extract total RNA from PBMCs, with at least 5.5 micrograms per sample. The percentages of naive CD45RAhigh/CD27high T cells were determined by flow cytometry on a PBMC aliquot from every donor. The library was prepared using 5' RACE. Sequencer: Illumina HiSeq 2500. A second PCR of about 6 to 12 cycles was run with a J-beta primer mix and a sample-barcoded 5' primer. A unique molecular identifier was introduced onto each TCR beta cDNA molecule by a template-switch 5' adaptor carrying 12 random nucleotides. Each sample yielded at least 3 million CDR3-containing paired-end reads. All of the RNA was converted into first-strand cDNA using the Mint cDNA synthesis kit, with a TRBC-specific oligonucleotide serving as the primer. All cDNA was treated with uracil-DNA glycosylase and then went through a first 18-cycle PCR with the universal primers M1SS and BC2_uni_R. Under the source paper's analysis protocol: Each sample was normalized by randomly selecting 1 million high-quality reads, each carrying a distinct molecular identifier. Instead of being binned into consensus sequences, reads with shared molecular identifiers were discarded. CDR3 identification, clonotype clustering and error correction used MiTCR with a Q25 quality threshold and the strictest error-elimination algorithm. A nonparametric unseen species model with Euler transformation was used to estimate a lower bound on total TCR beta diversity. The public reads were run again by TCRdb, first through fastp at Q25 and then through MiXCR, and only productive beta chains were kept. All rows with the same CDR3 protein become a single entry with the most common DNA and genes. TCRdb assigned the V and J calls; the authors' analysis was not used. The sample table records about 830,000 distinct CDR3 sequences; approximately 65% of these occur just once. The top ten constitute about a quarter of the sample.

This record belongs to a study of blood T cells in healthy people across ages (dated by TCRdb to the mid-2010s). Background on the whole study: In model experiments, template switching captured roughly one uniquely barcoded TCR beta cDNA molecule for every two T cells. The study measured age-related changes in TCR beta repertoire diversity using deep sequencing normalized with unique cDNA molecular identifiers. Four age groups were formed from the donors: young (average approximately 15 years), middle-aged (approximately 39), aged (around 68) and long-lived (approximately 78). To avoid experimental bias, donors of different ages were randomly spread across the sequencing lanes. The study analyzed two additional independent replicas of 1 million unique cDNA reads from the same blood draw for two donors, one aged 18 to 30 and one aged 80 or older.

The research as a whole found: As age increased, observed TCR beta diversity per million T cells dropped in a roughly linear way, and a significant reduction was already evident by age roughly 36. A strong correlation was found between observed TCR beta diversity and the percentage of naive T cells measured by flow cytometry. The long-lived group showed more naive CD4+ T cells, fewer expanded clones and increased TCR diversity than the aged group, suggesting age selection. Since profiling was done on bulk unsorted PBMCs, naive and antigen-experienced compartments could not be conclusively compared. Donor CMV infection status was unknown, potentially confounding age-related changes in expanded clonotypes. Estimates of total diversity based on one million sequenced T cells were regarded as lower bounds and as underestimates.

The sequence derives from a man aged 30 to 39 in good health. Sequences were obtained from blood.

The base sequence is TGCAGCGTTGAGGGGGCAGGGAGCACTGAAGCTTTCTTT. This sequence encodes CSVEGAGSTEAFF. The sequence links TRBV29-1 to TRBJ1-1; the D segment could be TRBD1, given 6 matching bases. Deletion took 3 bases off V and 4 bases off J, with a span of 12 bases between the germline ends. The CDR3 spans 13 residues, from the cysteine through the phenylalanine. The DNA shown is the 39-base CDR3, in frame from base 1. According to the germline V gene, CDR1 reads SQVTM and CDR2 reads ANQGSEA. The CDR3 plus the reference TRBV29-1 and TRBJ1-1 genes for the other parts give the full variable domain: SAVISQKPSRDICQRGTSLTIQCQVDSQVTMMFWYRQQPGQSLTLIATANQGSEATYESGFVIDKFPISRPNLTFSTLTVSNMSPEDSSIYLCSVEGAGSTEAFFGQGTRLTVV.